Following are 25 T cell receptor beta chains from one sample sequenced in a study of CD4 T cells in relation to SARS-CoV-2 and coronaviruses. Assay used: immunoSEQ multiplex PCR; TCRdb lists only in-frame clones, some missing. The sample contains 25,000 to 30,000 clones, roughly 71% of which appear only once. Before the COVID-19 pandemic, during about 2011-2019, CD4+ T cells were taken from unexposed donors. Isolation of CD4+ T cells took place after less than 13 days in culture. The antigens of these receptors remain unknown. Sequences were obtained from CD4+ T cells from PBMCs, cultured in vitro. The source is a human donor in good health.

This sequence joins TRBV19 and TRBJ2-7, with 11 bases aligning to TRBD1. Unmatched junction bases numbered 13, after V lost 7 bases and J lost 2 bases. Germline CDR1 reads LNHDA; CDR2 reads SQIVND (reference sequence). This CDR3 comprises 17 residues. The CDR3 DNA reads TGTGCCAGTACCCGGAGATTCGGGACAGGGGGGACCTACGAGCAGTACTTC. Protein sequence: CASTRRFGTGGTYEQYF. Full variable domain (remainder filled in from reference TRBV19 and TRBJ2-7): DGGITQSPKYLFRKEGQNVTLSCEQNLNHDAMYWYRQDPGQGLRLIYYSQIVNDFQKGDIAEGYSVSREKKESFPLTVTSAQKNPTAFYLCASTRRFGTGGTYEQYFGPGTRLTVT.

The chain carries TRBV7-2 and TRBJ1-5, with D maybe TRBD1 (6 bases). CDR3 length: 14 amino acids. Germline V CDR1 and CDR2: SGHTA, FQGNSA. V was cut by 5 bases and J by 6 bases, with 14 bases left in between. The CDR3 nucleotides are TGTGCCAGCAGCCCGGGACACCGGGGTCAGCCCCAGCATTTT. The encoded protein is CASSPGHRGQPQHF.

In this sample, this clone turned up once. This chain uses TRBV7-2 with TRBJ1-1, with D maybe TRBD1 (5 bases). The germline V and J ends were trimmed by 3 bases and 4 bases, with 15 bases remaining between them. Germline CDR1 and CDR2: SGHTA and FQGNSA. The CDR3 sequence is 15 residues long. CDR3 in DNA: TGTGCCAGCAGCTTCTACGAGGGCGGGGGCACTGAAGCTTTCTTT. This encodes CASSFYEGGGTEAFF.

The V call is TRBV4-3, the J call TRBJ2-3; TRBD2 matches 12 bases. Trimming took 1 base from V and 0 from J; bases not matched to a gene: 8. The CDR3 totals 19 residues. Germline lookup yields CDR1 LGHNA and CDR2 YSLEER. This chain's CDR3 is CASSQGAGLAGTSTDTQYF. CDR3 nucleotide sequence: TGCGCCAGCAGCCAAGGAGCAGGACTAGCGGGAACCAGCACAGATACGCAGTATTTT.

The J gene is TRBJ2-1, the V gene TRBV4-3; TRBD2 matches at 11 bases. Germline V CDR1 and CDR2: LGHNA, YSLEER. Trimming took 3 bases from V and 4 from J; bases not matched to a gene: 5. The CDR3 is made up of 16 amino acids. CDR3 DNA: TGCGCCAGCAGCCACCTTCTAGCGGGGGGATACAATGAGCAGTTCTTC. Its protein product is CASSHLLAGGYNEQFF.

This rearrangement joins TRBV19 to TRBJ1-2; D gene unclear. Trimming took 4 bases from V and 3 from J, leaving 12 bases between them. Germline V gene lookup returns CDR1 LNHDA and CDR2 SQIVND (reference sequence). The CDR3 is 14 residues long. CDR3 loop: CASSSGWPYYGYTF. The CDR3 region has the DNA TGTGCCAGTAGTAGCGGTTGGCCCTACTATGGCTACACCTTC.

V usage is TRBV6-1 and J usage is TRBJ1-1; 8 bases map to TRBD1. The germline V gene encodes CDR1 MNHNS and CDR2 SASEGT. V was clipped by 5 bases and J by 4 bases; unmatched bases: 6. The CDR3 extends over 14 amino acids. The CDR3 loop is CASSHPDRGTEAFF. The CDR3 region has the DNA TGTGCCAGCAGTCACCCAGACAGGGGCACTGAAGCTTTCTTT.

This chain links TRBV12-3 or TRBV12-4 with TRBJ1-1; 7 bases agree with TRBD1. The CDR3 extends over 11 amino acids. After removal of 6 bases from V and 11 bases from J, the junction contained 6 bases not matched to a gene. The CDR3 DNA is TGTGCCAGCAGCCCGGGGACAGACGCTTTCTTT. Its translation: CASSPGTDAFF.

The chain uses TRBV6-6 and TRBJ2-1; D unclear. V shed 2 bases and J shed 10 bases, with 6 bases lying between them. Germline CDR1 is MNHNY and CDR2 is SVGAGI (reference sequence). CDR3 length: 11 residues. In DNA form, the CDR3 reads TGTGCCAGCAGTTACGGGGTGGAGCAGTTCTTC. It translates to CASSYGVEQFF.

The chain recombines TRBV6-5 with TRBJ2-4, with D unresolved. The germline CDR1 and CDR2 sequences are MNHEY and SVGAGI. V was pared by 8 bases and J by 0 bases, with 8 bases between. The CDR3 sequence is 13 residues long. DNA for the CDR3: TGTGCCAGCGGGGATATAGCCAAAAACATTCAGTACTTC. Encoded protein: CASGDIAKNIQYF.

The chain uses TRBV19 and TRBJ1-6, with TRBD1 as a possible D gene (6 bases). V was clipped by 4 bases and J by 10 bases, with 11 bases between them. The CDR3 totals 13 residues. The germline CDR1 and CDR2 sequences are LNHDA and SQIVND (reference sequence). The CDR3 sequence: CASSNNRESPLHF. The CDR3, as DNA: TGTGCCAGTAGTAATAACAGGGAATCACCCCTCCACTTT.

The rearrangement joins TRBV6-1 to TRBJ1-6; a weak D match, TRBD1 (5 bases). Per the germline V gene, CDR1 is MNHNS and CDR2 is SASEGT. The V end lost 2 bases, the J end lost 3 bases, and 8 bases lay between the germline ends. This CDR3 comprises 15 residues. CDR3 region: CASSEQGGYNSPLHF. DNA of the CDR3: TGTGCCAGCAGTGAACAGGGCGGCTATAATTCACCCCTCCACTTT.

The chain joins TRBV7-9 to TRBJ1-1; a possible D gene is TRBD1 (5 bases). CDR1 SEHNR and CDR2 FQNEAQ come from the germline V gene (reference sequence). The CDR3 spans 14 residues. Trimming pared 5 bases from V and 1 base from J, leaving 11 bases between. CDR3 region: CASSPGGANTEAFF. Written as DNA, the CDR3 is TGTGCCAGCAGCCCTGGTGGGGCGAACACTGAAGCTTTCTTT.

This clone has a single count. The gene calls are TRBV7-4 and TRBJ1-5; D possibly corresponds to TRBD1 (5 bases). Germline V CDR1 and CDR2: SGHVT, SQSDAQ. The CDR3 runs 18 residues. The V end lost 5 bases, the J end lost 7 bases, and 27 bases lay between the germline ends. CDR3 in DNA: TGTGCCAGCAGCCCGGGGCAGGGTTCGGTTGTTCTCTCCCAGCCCCAGCATTTT. Translated: CASSPGQGSVVLSQPQHF.

V is TRBV19 and J is TRBJ2-2; possible D gene TRBD1, 6 bases. The germline V gene has CDR1 LNHDA and CDR2 SQIVND (reference sequence). This CDR3 region has 14 residues. The V and J ends lost 5 bases and 3 bases respectively, with 10 bases between them. CDR3 residues: CASSSGHHTGELFF. CDR3 in DNA: TGTGCCAGTAGTTCGGGACACCACACCGGGGAGCTGTTTTTT.

The gene calls are TRBV6-1 and TRBJ1-5, with D perhaps matching TRBD1 (5 bases). The germline CDR1 and CDR2 sequences are MNHNS and SASEGT. With 1 base removed from V and 0 bases from J, the gap between germline ends came to 10 bases. The CDR3 has 16 amino acids. This chain's CDR3 is CASSEVGVDSNQPQHF. DNA of the CDR3: TGTGCCAGCAGTGAAGTGGGGGTAGATAGCAATCAGCCCCAGCATTTT.

The V gene is TRBV19, the J gene TRBJ2-1, with a weak D call TRBD1 (6 bases). Germline CDR1 LNHDA, CDR2 SQIVND (reference sequence). V was shortened by 7 bases and J by 6 bases, with 16 bases between the two germline ends. This CDR3 has 14 amino acids. The CDR3 region has the DNA TGTGCCAGTACCACGGGACACGAGTTCAATGAGCAGTTCTTC. It encodes CASTTGHEFNEQFF.

V usage is TRBV7-9 and J usage is TRBJ1-3, with 7 bases matching TRBD1. Unmatched junction bases numbered 7, after V lost 6 bases and J lost 2 bases. The CDR3 has 15 amino acids. Germline CDR1 SEHNR, CDR2 FQNEAQ (reference sequence). The CDR3 here is CASSLPTGPGNTIYF. The CDR3 region has the DNA TGTGCCAGCAGTCTCCCGACAGGGCCTGGAAACACCATATATTTT.

The rearrangement links TRBV12-5 to TRBJ1-1; D remains ambiguous. CDR1 is LGHNT and CDR2 is FRNRAP in the germline V gene. The CDR3 sequence is 13 residues long. V shed 5 bases and J shed 3 bases, with 10 bases lying between them. The CDR3 coding sequence is TGTGCTAGTGGTCGGACGGCATACACTGAAGCTTTCTTT. It codes for CASGRTAYTEAFF.

The chain recombines TRBV6-4 with TRBJ1-2; D not resolved. There are 10 residues in the CDR3. Germline V CDR1 and CDR2: MRHNA, SNTAGT. Between the trimmed V and J ends, which lost 6 bases and 4 bases, there was a span of 3 bases. CDR3 residues: CASRAYGYTF. The CDR3 DNA reads TGTGCCAGCAGGGCCTATGGCTACACCTTC.

Only a few counts were recorded for this clone. This CDR3 is CSVVGAGDEKLFF. In DNA form, the CDR3 reads TGCAGCGTTGTCGGGGCGGGCGATGAAAAACTGTTTTTT. This chain links TRBV29-1 with TRBJ1-4; a weak D match, TRBD1 (5 bases). The germline V and J ends were trimmed by 4 bases and 6 bases, with 12 bases remaining between them. This CDR3 is 13 amino acids long. Germline CDR1 SQVTM, CDR2 ANQGSEA.

V and J are TRBV11-2 and TRBJ2-7, with TRBD1 identical over 7 bases. J was trimmed by 6 bases and V by 1 base; bases with no gene match: 12. CDR1 SGHAT and CDR2 FQNNGV come from the germline V gene. The CDR3 runs to 16 residues. The chain's CDR3 is CASSLARTGVRAEQYF. The CDR3 bases are TGTGCCAGCAGCTTAGCCAGGACAGGCGTCCGTGCCGAGCAGTACTTC.

V gene TRBV10-3 combines with J gene TRBJ2-3; D unclear. V gave up 6 bases and J gave up 6 bases, with 10 bases separating them. This CDR3 region has 12 residues. Germline V CDR1 and CDR2: ENHRY, SYGVKD. The CDR3 loop is CAISVNWDTQYF. The DNA for the CDR3 is TGTGCCATCAGCGTAAACTGGGATACGCAGTATTTT.

This clone was detected once. V usage is TRBV29-1 and J usage is TRBJ1-2, with 7 bases identical to TRBD1. Germline trimming cut 7 bases from V and 5 bases from J; bases unmatched to any gene: 13. The CDR3 loop spans 14 amino acids. From germline, CDR1 is SQVTM and CDR2 ANQGSEA. The CDR3 DNA reads TGCAGCGCCCAGACAGGGCTGCTAGATTATGGCTACACCTTC. This sequence encodes CSAQTGLLDYGYTF.

The CDR3 spells CASSIDTETQYF. For the CDR3, the DNA is TGTGCCAGTAGTATAGATACAGAGACCCAGTACTTC. The chain links TRBV19 to TRBJ2-5; D remains ambiguous. The ends were cut back, 0 bases at V and 4 bases at J, with 3 bases in the middle. Germline-derived CDR1 and CDR2 are LNHDA and SQIVND (reference sequence). This CDR3 is built from 12 residues.